This T cell receptor beta chain was sequenced for a study of blood T cell repertoires in COVID-19. Turning to the study itself: Researchers got acute and convalescent COVID-19 samples from the United States, Italy and Spain. The analysed material was cDNA or gDNA that came from T cells, B-cell-depleted T cells, or PBMCs.

Authors' analysis steps: Estimation of nucleated cell counts was performed using reference gene primer amplification. Assay: immunoSEQ multiplex PCR; the TCRdb copy retains only in-frame clones and omits some. The V and J calls and clone size come from that table; D and trimming were worked out from the DNA. In the table there are roughly 35,000 clones, 87% of which are singletons. This clone was picked up one time. The CDR3 extends over 15 amino acids. The germline V gene encodes CDR1 MDHEN and CDR2 SYDVKM. V lost 1 base and J lost 0, with 9 bases in between. Sequenced material: peripheral blood. The sequence was collected from a man in his fifties with active or convalescent COVID-19. The chain carries TRBV28 and TRBJ2-5; the D gene is possibly TRBD2 (5 bases). This chain's CDR3 is CASSLLSGNQETQYF. Here the CDR3 DNA reads TGTGCCAGCAGTTTATTGTCCGGGAACCAAGAGACCCAGTACTTC.